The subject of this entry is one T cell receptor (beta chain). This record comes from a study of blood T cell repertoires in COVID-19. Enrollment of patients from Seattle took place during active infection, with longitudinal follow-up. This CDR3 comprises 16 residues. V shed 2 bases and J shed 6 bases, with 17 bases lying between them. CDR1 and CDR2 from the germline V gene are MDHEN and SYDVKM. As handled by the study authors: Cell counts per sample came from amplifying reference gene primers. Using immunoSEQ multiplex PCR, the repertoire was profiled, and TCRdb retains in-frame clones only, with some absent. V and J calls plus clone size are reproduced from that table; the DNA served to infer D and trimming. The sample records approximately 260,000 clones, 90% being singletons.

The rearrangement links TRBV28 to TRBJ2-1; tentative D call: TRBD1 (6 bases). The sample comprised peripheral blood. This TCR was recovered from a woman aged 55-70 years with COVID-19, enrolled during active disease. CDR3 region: CASSLIRRGWGNEQFF. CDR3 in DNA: TGTGCCAGCAGTTTAATCAGAAGGGGGTGGGGCAATGAGCAGTTCTTC.